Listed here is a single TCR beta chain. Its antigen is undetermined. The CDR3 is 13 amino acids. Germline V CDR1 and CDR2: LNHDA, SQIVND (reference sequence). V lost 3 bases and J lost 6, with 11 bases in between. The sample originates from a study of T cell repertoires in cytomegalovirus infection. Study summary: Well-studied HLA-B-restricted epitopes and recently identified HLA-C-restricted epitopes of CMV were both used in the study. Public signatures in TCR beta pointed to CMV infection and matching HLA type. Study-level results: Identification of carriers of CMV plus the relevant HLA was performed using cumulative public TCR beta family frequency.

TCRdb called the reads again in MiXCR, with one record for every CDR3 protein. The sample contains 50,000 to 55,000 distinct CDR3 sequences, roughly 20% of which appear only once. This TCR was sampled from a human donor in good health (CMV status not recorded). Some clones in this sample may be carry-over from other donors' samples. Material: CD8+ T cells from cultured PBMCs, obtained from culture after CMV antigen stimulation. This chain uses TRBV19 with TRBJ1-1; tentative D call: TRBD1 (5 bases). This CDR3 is CASSIRGVSEAFF. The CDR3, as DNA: TGTGCCAGTAGTATTCGGGGGGTCTCTGAAGCTTTCTTT.